This T cell receptor (beta chain) stems from a study of post-analysis software for immune sequencing data. About the study: Relapsing-remitting, secondary progressive and progressive-relapsing forms made up the multiple sclerosis disease courses.

Carried by the TCR beta cDNA libraries were unique molecular identifiers. Input populations of roughly 0.95 to 10 million T cells gave rise to about 480,000 cDNA molecules. In TCRdb, the PCR reads were re-called with MiXCR into one record per CDR3 protein. The table records 380,000 or so distinct CDR3 sequences, less than 40% of them present only once. V lost 0 bases, J lost 1 base, and 12 bases lay in between. Germline lookup yields CDR1 DFQATT and CDR2 SNEGSKA (reference sequence). This CDR3 region has 15 residues. Study conclusions and caveats: The normalized Chao1 diversity of multiple sclerosis patients was significantly lower than that of controls. Higher frequency in patients than in controls was seen for five TRBV segments, with TRBV5-6, TRBV5-1 and TRBV20-1 among them.

This clonotype showed up just a few times. Its antigen remains unknown. The sample taken for sequencing was blood. The TCR was taken from a girl between 10 and 17 years old with multiple sclerosis. The V gene is TRBV20-1, the J gene TRBJ1-1; unclear D gene. The CDR3 nucleotides read TGCAGTGCTAGAGATACCGGCAGCCCGAACACTGAAGCTTTCTTT. It translates to CSARDTGSPNTEAFF.